Listed below are T cell receptor beta chains from one sample, sequenced in a study of CD8 T cells in ankylosing spondylitis. TCRdb reanalysed the 5' RACE reads using MiXCR and keeps one entry per CDR3 protein. This sample yields some 840,000 distinct CDR3 sequences, of which about 11% are seen a single time; around 0.51% belongs to the top ten. Sequenced sample: blood, either unsorted or a sorted T cell fraction (not recorded which). All receptors derive from a male donor with ankylosing spondylitis. Each CDR3 is given with its conserved first and last residue. A D gene is named only where the DNA matches it firmly. Part of the rows lack a size; the others show once, few, many or a class for expanded clones.

j_call clone_size v_call d_call cdr3_nt cdr3_aa
TRBJ2-7 few TRBV4-1 TRBD1 TGCGCCAGCAGCCCTCGGGGAATCGGACAGGGTTTTCACGAGCAGTACTTC CASSPRGIGQGFHEQYF
TRBJ2-2 many TRBV5-1 . TGCGCCAGCAGCACAGAATCGAACACCGGGGAGCTGTTTTTT CASSTESNTGELFF
TRBJ2-2 . TRBV20-1 . TGCAGTGTTAGCCGGAAGAACACCGGGGAGCTGTTTTTT CSVSRKNTGELFF
TRBJ2-1 few TRBV6-2/TRBV6-3 . TGTGCCAGCAGATCTAACAATGAGCAGTTCTTC CASRSNNEQFF
TRBJ2-3 few TRBV20-1 TRBD1 TGCAGTGCTCGGACAGGCCCTACGCAGTATTTT CSARTGPTQYF
TRBJ2-3 few TRBV5-4 TRBD1 TGTGCCAGCAGCTTGGGGGGACAGTCCACAGATACGCAGTATTTT CASSLGGQSTDTQYF
TRBJ2-2 few TRBV28 . TGTGCCAGCAGTACGAGGACCACCGGGGAGCTGTTTTTT CASSTRTTGELFF
TRBJ2-1 few TRBV7-2 TRBD2 TGTGCCAGCAGCTTAGCGGCTAGCGGGAGGGCAATTCCTCTCGAGCAGTTCTTC CASSLAASGRAIPLEQFF
TRBJ2-7 few TRBV12-3/TRBV12-4 TRBD1 TGTGCCAGCAGTCGTGGGACAGGGGCGTATGAGCAGTACTTC CASSRGTGAYEQYF
TRBJ2-3 few TRBV20-1 TRBD2 TGCAGTGTCACAGGACTAGCGGGTAGCACAGATACGCAGTATTTT CSVTGLAGSTDTQYF
TRBJ1-4 . TRBV6-2/TRBV6-3 . TGTGCCAGCAGTTACGTCCGGAAAGGAGGTCCTAAGGAAAAACTGTTTTTT CASSYVRKGGPKEKLFF
TRBJ2-3 . TRBV3-1 . TGTGCCAGCAGCCAAGACGGCCTCCGAGCGCAGTATTTT CASSQDGLRAQYF
TRBJ2-1 few TRBV11-3 TRBD2 TGTGCCAGCAGCTTAGGCACTAGCGGGATGAGTATTGATGAGCAGTTCTTC CASSLGTSGMSIDEQFF
TRBJ2-2 . TRBV20-1 TRBD1 TGCAGTGCCCGGACAGGGAGTGGTCCCGGGGAGCTGTTTTTT CSARTGSGPGELFF
TRBJ2-5 . TRBV20-1 . TGCAGTGCTAGACAACCCCAGATCTACGAGACCCAGTACTTC CSARQPQIYETQYF
TRBJ2-1 few TRBV20-1 . TGCAGTGCTCATTACCCAAGGAGCGAGCAGTTCTTC CSAHYPRSEQFF
TRBJ2-3 . TRBV5-1 . TGCGCCAGCAGCCGGCACAGGGAGGAAACAGATACGCAGTATTTT CASSRHREETDTQYF
TRBJ1-1 many TRBV6-1 . TGTGCCAGCAGTGACTATTCGGGACCCTATACATCTGAAGCTTTCTTT CASSDYSGPYTSEAFF
TRBJ2-1 few TRBV20-1 TRBD1 TGCAGTGCTAGAGTCTCCGGGACAGGGAGGGCTGAGCAGTTCTTC CSARVSGTGRAEQFF
TRBJ2-4 . TRBV10-3 . TGTGCCATCAGTGAGAACAGGGTAGGGGAAAACATTCAGTACTTC CAISENRVGENIQYF
TRBJ2-5 . TRBV6-2/TRBV6-3 TRBD2 TGTGCCAGCAGTCCGTACTCGGGACTAGCGGAACAAGAGACCCAGTACTTC CASSPYSGLAEQETQYF
TRBJ2-5 many TRBV7-2 TRBD1 TGTGCCAGCAGCCTAAGACAGGGGCGACAAGAGACCCAGTACTTC CASSLRQGRQETQYF
TRBJ1-1 . TRBV20-1 . TGCAGTGCCCAACGCAGGAAAGGCGCGAACACTGAAGCTTTCTTT CSAQRRKGANTEAFF
TRBJ2-7 . TRBV20-1 TRBD1 TGCAGTGCGAGACCAGGACAGGACTACGAGCAGTACTTC CSARPGQDYEQYF
TRBJ2-7 many TRBV5-1 . TGCGCCAGCCGACTAGATAAAGACGAGCAGTACTTC CASRLDKDEQYF
TRBJ2-7 . TRBV27 TRBD2 TGTGCCAGCAGTTTATCCTTAGCGGGTTCGTCCTACGAGCAGTACTTC CASSLSLAGSSYEQYF
TRBJ2-5 many TRBV12-3/TRBV12-4 . TGTGCCAGCAGTCCCACCGCCGGGACCCAGTACTTC CASSPTAGTQYF
TRBJ2-5 many TRBV29-1 TRBD1 TGCAGCGTTGTTCGGGACAGTCGAGAGACCCAGTACTTC CSVVRDSRETQYF
TRBJ1-3 few TRBV28 . TGTGCCAGCAGTTGGGCGGTGAAAAACACCATATATTTT CASSWAVKNTIYF
TRBJ1-3 many TRBV6-1 . TGTGCCAGCAGTCTCATCTCTGGAAACACCATATATTTT CASSLISGNTIYF
TRBJ1-2 . TRBV6-1 . TGTGCCAGCGGGACTGTCTATGGCTACACCTTC CASGTVYGYTF
TRBJ1-3 few TRBV5-1 . TGCGCCAGCACCCGGGACGACCCTGGAAACACCATATATTTT CASTRDDPGNTIYF
TRBJ1-1 . TRBV6-2/TRBV6-3 . TGTGCCAGCAAAAACAGGGTCGCTGAAGCTTTCTTT CASKNRVAEAFF
TRBJ2-7 . TRBV7-2 . TGTGCCAGCAGCTTAGGGGCGAGGGGGAGCGGGGCCTACGAGCAGTACTTC CASSLGARGSGAYEQYF
TRBJ2-5 . TRBV2 TRBD1 TGTGCCAGCAGTCGATACAGGGGGGATTTAGAGACCCAGTACTTC CASSRYRGDLETQYF
TRBJ2-1 few TRBV5-1 . TGCGCCAGCAGCTTGATTCGGGGGCGGGGATACAATGAGCAGTTCTTC CASSLIRGRGYNEQFF
TRBJ2-7 . TRBV2 TRBD2 TGTGCCAGCAGAAAAGCGGGGAGCTCCTACGAGCAGTACTTC CASRKAGSSYEQYF
TRBJ2-3 few TRBV4-3 . TGCGCCAGCAGCCAAGGACTGTCCGATACGCAGTATTTT CASSQGLSDTQYF
TRBJ2-1 . TRBV4-2 . TGTGCCAGCAGCCAAGGTCCGGCGACTAGTGGTATCAATGAGCAGTTCTTC CASSQGPATSGINEQFF
TRBJ2-1 . TRBV24-1 . TGTGCCACCAGTGATCCCGGAATAGCAAATGAGCAGTTCTTC CATSDPGIANEQFF
TRBJ2-3 . TRBV27 TRBD2 TGTGCCAGCAGTTCCTGGGCGTACGGGAGGGACCGGGCAGATACGCAGTATTTT CASSSWAYGRDRADTQYF
TRBJ2-3 few TRBV7-2 . TGTGCCAGCAGCCCTCATAGCGGAGCAGGGACAGATACGCAGTATTTT CASSPHSGAGTDTQYF
TRBJ2-7 . TRBV10-3 . TGTGCCACAACAGCGGACACGAACAGCTACGAGCAGTACTTC CATTADTNSYEQYF
TRBJ2-4 . TRBV24-1 . TGTGCCACCAGTGTTGAGGGGTTCATTCAGTACTTC CATSVEGFIQYF
TRBJ1-3 once TRBV12-3/TRBV12-4 . TGTGCCAGTACCCCCCCGTGGGGTTCTGAAAACACCATATATTTT CASTPPWGSENTIYF
TRBJ2-1 . TRBV24-1 . TGTGCCACCAGTGATTTGAGTCCAGCGGGTTACAATGAGCAGTTCTTC CATSDLSPAGYNEQFF